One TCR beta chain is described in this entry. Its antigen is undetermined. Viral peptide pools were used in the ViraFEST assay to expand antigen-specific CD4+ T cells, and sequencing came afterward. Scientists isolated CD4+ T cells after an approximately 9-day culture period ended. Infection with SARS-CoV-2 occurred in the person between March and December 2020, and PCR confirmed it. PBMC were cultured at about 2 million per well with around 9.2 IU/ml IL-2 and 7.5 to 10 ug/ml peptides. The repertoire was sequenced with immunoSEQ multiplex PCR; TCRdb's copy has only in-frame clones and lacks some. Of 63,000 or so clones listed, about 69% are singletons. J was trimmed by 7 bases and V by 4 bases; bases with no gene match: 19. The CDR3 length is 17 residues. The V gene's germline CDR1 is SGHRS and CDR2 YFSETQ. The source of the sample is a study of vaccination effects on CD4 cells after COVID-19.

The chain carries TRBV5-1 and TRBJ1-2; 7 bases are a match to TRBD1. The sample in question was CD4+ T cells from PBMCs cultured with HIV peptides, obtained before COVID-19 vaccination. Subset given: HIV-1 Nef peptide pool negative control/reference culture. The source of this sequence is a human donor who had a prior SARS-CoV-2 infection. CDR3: CASSGRTGAPGYAGYTF. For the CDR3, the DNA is TGCGCCAGCAGCGGGAGGACAGGAGCCCCTGGCTATGCTGGCTACACCTTC.